A single sample is the source of the 26 T cell receptor beta chains below, sequenced in a study of quantifying T cell responses using KT2 cells. Overall study: Reverse transcription used primers in the TCR alpha and beta constant regions.

The cDNA 3' end received a ligated oligonucleotide with a UMI. The first PCR ran 3 to 5 cycles with an equimolar RC1.1 and RC1.2 beta primer mix. One entry per CDR3 protein, called by TCRdb with MiXCR from the UMI-ligation and nested PCR reads. The table has over 55,000 distinct CDR3 sequences, roughly 12% seen once. Sequenced input: PBMCs spiked with cells of the T cell clone KT2. The origin of the receptors is a human donor.

Ten or more counts support this clonotype. The chain joins TRBV6-2 or TRBV6-3 to TRBJ2-1; 13 nucleotides align to TRBD2. Germline CDR1 MNHEY, CDR2 SVGEGT. The CDR3 has 18 residues. Losses at the gene ends were 1 base for V and 4 bases for J; bases not matched to a gene: 7. The chain's CDR3 is CASSYLGLAGTIYNEQFF. DNA of the CDR3: TGTGCCAGCAGTTACTTGGGACTAGCGGGGACGATATACAATGAGCAGTTCTTC.

The count of this clonotype is one. J is TRBJ2-4 and V is TRBV7-2; D remains ambiguous. This CDR3 region has 13 residues. Per the germline V gene, CDR1 is SGHTA and CDR2 is FQGNSA. Trimming took off 6 bases at V and 8 bases at J, with 14 bases between the two ends. CDR3 region: CASSPHGRYIQYF. The CDR3 bases are TGTGCCAGCAGTCCCCACGGGCGGTACATTCAGTACTTC.

This clonotype was counted a single time. A much larger clone differs by one base, so this may be a read error. The rearrangement links TRBV6-2 or TRBV6-3 to TRBJ2-7; 8 bases line up with TRBD1. Germline CDR1 MNHEY, CDR2 SVGEGT. The CDR3 runs to 12 residues. This CDR3 reads CASTRQGNEQCF. The CDR3 DNA is TGTGCCAGCACCCGACAGGGGAACGAGCAGTGCTTC.

This clonotype was observed at least ten times. The genes are TRBV11-2 and TRBJ1-6, with D perhaps TRBD1 (5 bases). CDR3 length: 14 amino acids. CDR1 SGHAT and CDR2 FQNNGV come from the germline V gene. V was pared by 1 base and J by 6 bases, with 7 bases between. This CDR3 is CASSLAGGNSPLHF. CDR3 DNA: TGTGCCAGCAGCTTAGCGGGGGGTAATTCACCCCTCCACTTT.

The chain carries TRBV20-1 and TRBJ1-1, with 7 bases fitting TRBD1. Looked up from germline, CDR1 is DFQATT and CDR2 is SNEGSKA (reference sequence). The CDR3 has 16 residues. V dropped 0 bases and J dropped 0; count of bases not matched to a gene: 7. The CDR3 nucleotides read TGCAGTGCTAGAGATCCGAGGGGGCCCCTGAACACTGAAGCTTTCTTT. Protein product: CSARDPRGPLNTEAFF.

This clonotype was seen once. The chain is built from TRBV20-1 and TRBJ2-7; D remains unclear. Germline assignment: CDR1 DFQATT and CDR2 SNEGSKA (reference sequence). Trimming cost V 4 bases and J 5 bases, with 12 bases left between them. The CDR3 consists of 12 residues. The CDR3 DNA is TGCAGTGCTAAAGCCGGTCCCAACGAGCAGTACTTC. This translates into CSAKAGPNEQYF.

This clonotype occurred many times. This chain links TRBV23-1 with TRBJ2-2; 9 bases map to TRBD2. TRBV23-1 is assigned to the ORF class and has an uncertain function. After removal of 4 bases from V and 6 bases from J, the junction contained 9 bases not matched to a gene. The CDR3 sequence is 16 residues long. The CDR3 DNA is TGCGCCAGCAGTCCCGTTGCGGGAGGGCCTGCCGGGGAGCTGTTTTTT. Translating gives CASSPVAGGPAGELFF.

The chain couples TRBV25-1 to TRBJ1-2; D not resolved. Germline V lookup: CDR1 MGHDK, CDR2 SYGVNS. The V gene lost 8 bases and the J gene lost 7 bases, with 14 bases spanning the gap. The CDR3 is 12 residues long. The CDR3, as DNA: TGTGCCAGCCCCGGACCTCCCAGTGGCTACACCTTC. This encodes CASPGPPSGYTF.

This clonotype occurred a few times. The chain employs TRBV12-3 or TRBV12-4 and TRBJ2-3; D remains ambiguous. V was clipped by 3 bases and J by 0 bases, with 10 bases between them. The length of the CDR3 is 15 residues. Here the CDR3 reads CASSLGSTSTDTQYF. Written as DNA, the CDR3 is TGTGCCAGCAGTTTGGGCTCCACTAGCACAGATACGCAGTATTTT.

In this sample, this clonotype turned up many times. The chain is built from TRBV20-1 and TRBJ2-5; 8 positions agree with TRBD2. The germline CDR1 and CDR2 sequences are DFQATT and SNEGSKA (reference sequence). The V segment lost 5 bases and the J segment 1 base; nucleotides outside the gene matches: 3. The CDR3 spans 13 residues. The chain's CDR3 is CSAFGGGQETQYF. CDR3 coding DNA: TGCAGTGCTTTCGGGGGGGGCCAAGAGACCCAGTACTTC.

This sequence joins TRBV7-8 and TRBJ2-3; 7 bases fit TRBD2. The germline gives CDR1 SGHVS, CDR2 FQNEAQ. CDR3 length: 15 residues. V lost 5 bases to trimming and J lost 7 bases; unmatched junction nucleotides: 12. The CDR3 DNA follows: TGTGCCAGCAGCCCCGTCGGCGGGAGTGGGAATACGCAGTATTTT. This codes for CASSPVGGSGNTQYF.

This chain uses TRBV12-3 or TRBV12-4 with TRBJ2-3; TRBD2 matches 9 bases. This CDR3 is 14 amino acids long. The J segment lost 6 bases and the V segment lost 10 bases, leaving 11 bases of the junction unmatched. The CDR3 loop is CAIRGWRGGDTQYF. The DNA of the CDR3 is TGTGCCATCAGGGGCTGGCGGGGGGGGGATACGCAGTATTTT.

Turning to this clonotype: With a much larger clone just one base away, this may be a read error. V and J are TRBV5-4 and TRBJ1-1; D perhaps matches TRBD1 (6 bases). V lost 2 bases and J 6 bases, leaving 17 bases between the germline ends. The germline V gene has CDR1 SGHNT and CDR2 YYREEE (reference sequence). CDR3 size: 15 residues. DNA for the CDR3: TGTGCCAGCAGCTTTGAGTTCGGGGGCGGAGCTGAAGCTTTCTTT. Its translation: CASSFEFGGGAEAFF.

This clonotype was detected ten times or more. The rearrangement uses TRBV6-4 and TRBJ2-1, with 10 bases that match TRBD2. CDR3 length: 15 amino acids. J was trimmed by 6 bases and V by 0 bases; bases with no gene match: 2. Germline assignment: CDR1 MRHNA and CDR2 SNTAGT. DNA for the CDR3: TGTGCCAGCAGTGACTCGGCTAGCGGGGGCAATGAGCAGTTCTTC. It codes for CASSDSASGGNEQFF.

The chain uses TRBV6-5 and TRBJ1-1; D not resolved. Germline V gene sequence: CDR1 MNHEY, CDR2 SVGAGI. The CDR3 contains 12 residues. V was trimmed by 1 base and J by 6 bases, leaving 6 bases between them. The CDR3 sequence: CASSYFGSEAFF. The DNA for the CDR3 is TGTGCCAGCAGTTACTTTGGTTCTGAAGCTTTCTTT.

This clonotype was detected a few times. V is TRBV6-1 and J is TRBJ1-1; tentative D call: TRBD1 (6 bases). There are 15 residues in the CDR3. V lost 1 base and J lost 2, with 11 bases in between. CDR1 and CDR2 from the germline V gene are MNHNS and SASEGT. As DNA, the CDR3 is TGTGCCAGCAGTGAAGGGCCAGGGGACAACACTGAAGCTTTCTTT. As protein: CASSEGPGDNTEAFF.

This clonotype was seen once. V and J are TRBV12-3 or TRBV12-4 and TRBJ2-5; 11 positions match TRBD2. Losses at the gene ends were 1 base for V and 4 bases for J; bases not matched to a gene: 11. CDR3 length equals 18 residues. Here the CDR3 reads CASSLGPGLAEIGETQYF. In DNA, the CDR3 is TGTGCCAGCAGTTTAGGTCCGGGACTAGCGGAAATAGGAGAGACCCAGTACTTC.

This clonotype appeared a few times. In nucleotides, the CDR3 is TGTGCCAGCAGCTTACATGGGCAGGGGGCGCAAAACATTCAGTACTTC. Protein sequence: CASSLHGQGAQNIQYF. V gene TRBV7-2 combines with J gene TRBJ2-4, with 8 bases lining up with TRBD1. The CDR3 covers 16 residues. Germline lookup yields CDR1 SGHTA and CDR2 FQGNSA. Trimming removed 2 bases from V and 5 bases from J; junction bases left unmatched: 8.

The rearrangement joins TRBV7-9 to TRBJ1-2, with TRBD1 identical over 9 bases. This CDR3 is 14 amino acids long. The V and J ends lost 6 bases and 4 bases, in that order; junction bases with no gene match: 6. Per the germline V gene, CDR1 is SEHNR and CDR2 is FQNEAQ (reference sequence). The CDR3 is CASRDTGGGYGYTF. The CDR3 bases are TGTGCCAGCAGGGACACAGGGGGCGGCTATGGCTACACCTTC.

The rearrangement links TRBV20-1 to TRBJ2-7, with 13 bases aligning to TRBD2. From germline, CDR1 is DFQATT and CDR2 SNEGSKA (reference sequence). V was pared by 6 bases and J by 2 bases, with 4 bases of the junction left unmatched. The CDR3 runs 14 residues. The CDR3 protein is CSATTSGRAYEQYF. DNA of the CDR3: TGCAGTGCCACTACTAGCGGGAGGGCCTACGAGCAGTACTTC.

This clonotype was recorded a few times. The V gene is TRBV2, the J gene TRBJ2-7; D is unclear. Per the germline V gene, CDR1 is SNHLY and CDR2 is FYNNEI. Trimming stripped 6 bases from V and 2 bases from J, with 14 bases between. CDR3 length: 14 amino acids. CDR3: CASSSRGLAYEQYF. As DNA, the CDR3 is TGTGCCAGCAGCTCGCGTGGGTTGGCCTACGAGCAGTACTTC. The complete variable domain, with remaining parts taken from reference TRBV2 and TRBJ2-7, reads EPEVTQTPSHQVTQMGQEVILRCVPISNHLYFYWYRQILGQKVEFLVSFYNNEISEKSEIFDDQFSVERPDGSNFTLKIRSTKLEDSAMYFCASSSRGLAYEQYFGPGTRLTVT.

This clonotype was counted only a few times. The chain joins TRBV12-3 or TRBV12-4 to TRBJ1-1; weak D call: TRBD1 (6 bases). V lost 6 bases and J lost 3, with 11 bases in between. The CDR3 length is 13 residues. The chain's CDR3 is CASRKRGYTEAFF. The CDR3 DNA sequence: TGTGCCAGCAGGAAAAGGGGGTACACTGAAGCTTTCTTT.

The chain has TRBV20-1 and TRBJ1-4, with D possibly matching TRBD1 (5 bases). Deletions cut 5 bases from V and 5 bases from J, with 15 bases between. Germline V gives CDR1 DFQATT, CDR2 SNEGSKA (reference sequence). CDR3 size: 14 residues. The DNA of the CDR3 is TGCAGTGCTCAGAAACATCCAGGGAATGAAAAACTGTTTTTT. Its protein product is CSAQKHPGNEKLFF.

The chain links TRBV19 to TRBJ2-3, with a weak D call TRBD2 (6 bases). The V gene lost 10 bases and the J gene lost 0 bases, with 8 bases spanning the gap. This CDR3 contains 12 residues. Germline assignment: CDR1 LNHDA and CDR2 SQIVND (reference sequence). The CDR3: CATGGSTDTQYF. The CDR3 nucleotides read TGTGCCACCGGAGGGAGCACAGATACGCAGTATTTT.

A word on this clonotype: A much larger clone lies one base from this, so it may be a read error. The J gene is TRBJ2-3, the V gene TRBV6-2 or TRBV6-3, with D possibly being TRBD1 (6 bases). The germline V gene has CDR1 MNHEY and CDR2 SVGEGT. The CDR3 extends over 13 amino acids. DNA of the CDR3: TGTGACAGCAGCCGACAGGAAACAGATACGCAGTATTTT. This gives the protein CDSSRQETDTQYF.

The chain employs TRBV11-2 and TRBJ1-2; D gene uncertain. Trimming removed 3 bases from V and 2 bases from J, with 7 bases in between. Germline assignment: CDR1 SGHAT and CDR2 FQNNGV. This CDR3 has 13 residues. The CDR3 nucleotides are TGTGCCAGCAGCTTGGTGGGGAACTATGGCTACACCTTC. Translating it yields CASSLVGNYGYTF.